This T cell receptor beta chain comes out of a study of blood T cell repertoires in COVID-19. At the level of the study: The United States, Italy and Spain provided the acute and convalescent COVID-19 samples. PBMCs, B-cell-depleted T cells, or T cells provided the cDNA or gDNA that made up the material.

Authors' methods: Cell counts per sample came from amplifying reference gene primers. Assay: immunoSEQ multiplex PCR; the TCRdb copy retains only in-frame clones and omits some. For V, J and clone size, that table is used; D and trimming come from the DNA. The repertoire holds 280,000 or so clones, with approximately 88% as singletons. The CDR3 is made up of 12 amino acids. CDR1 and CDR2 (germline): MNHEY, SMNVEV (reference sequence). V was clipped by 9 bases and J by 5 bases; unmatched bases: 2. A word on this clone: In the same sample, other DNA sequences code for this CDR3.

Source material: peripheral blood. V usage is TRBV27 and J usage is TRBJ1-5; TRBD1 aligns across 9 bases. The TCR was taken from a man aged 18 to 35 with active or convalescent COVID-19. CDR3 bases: TGTGCCAGTAGGACAGGGGATCAGCCCCAGCATTTT. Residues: CASRTGDQPQHF.